This record looks at one T cell receptor (beta chain) sequence and its context. Each UMI harboured a 6-nucleotide sample barcode and was appended via template switching. TCRdb reprocessed the 5' RACE reads, with one entry per CDR3 protein and no DNA. The table for this sample gives roughly 100,000 distinct CDR3 sequences. The CDR3 consists of 14 residues. The germline V gene encodes CDR1 SEHNR and CDR2 FQNEAQ (reference sequence). The sample is drawn from a study of monozygotic twins with inflammatory bowel disease. Sequenced input: blood. The chain employs TRBV7-9 and TRBJ2-7; the TCRdb call, TRBD1, lacks DNA for checking. The clonotype comes from a human donor with ulcerative colitis or Crohn's disease, or a healthy co-twin of an affected twin (not recorded which). The CDR3 here is CASSLTGTTYEQYF.